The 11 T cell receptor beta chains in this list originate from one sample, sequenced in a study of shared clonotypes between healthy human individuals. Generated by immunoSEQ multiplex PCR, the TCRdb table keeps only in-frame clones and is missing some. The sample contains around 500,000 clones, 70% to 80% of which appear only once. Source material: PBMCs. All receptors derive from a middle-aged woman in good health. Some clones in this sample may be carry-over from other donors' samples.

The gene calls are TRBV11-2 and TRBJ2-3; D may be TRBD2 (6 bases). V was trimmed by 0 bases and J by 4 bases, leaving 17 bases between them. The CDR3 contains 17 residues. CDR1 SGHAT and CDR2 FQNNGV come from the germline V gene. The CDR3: CASSLERRAGKPDTQYF. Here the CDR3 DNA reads TGTGCCAGCAGCTTAGAACGGCGTGCGGGAAAGCCAGATACGCAGTATTTT.

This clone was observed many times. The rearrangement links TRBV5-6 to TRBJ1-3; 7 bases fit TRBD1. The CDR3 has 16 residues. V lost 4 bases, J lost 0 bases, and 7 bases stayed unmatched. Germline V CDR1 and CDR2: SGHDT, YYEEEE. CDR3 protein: CASSEGQPLSGNTIYF. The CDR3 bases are TGTGCCAGCAGCGAGGGACAGCCTCTCTCTGGAAACACCATATATTTT. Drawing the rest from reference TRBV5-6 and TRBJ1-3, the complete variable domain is DAGVTQSPTHLIKTRGQQVTLRCSPKSGHDTVSWYQQALGQGPQFIFQYYEEEERQRGNFPDRFSGHQFPNYSSELNVNALLLGDSALYLCASSEGQPLSGNTIYFGEGSWLTVV.

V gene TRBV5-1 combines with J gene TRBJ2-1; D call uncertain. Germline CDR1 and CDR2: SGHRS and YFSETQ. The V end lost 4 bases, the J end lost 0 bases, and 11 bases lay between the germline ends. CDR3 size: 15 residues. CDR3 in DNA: TGCGCCAGCAGCCCAGACTTTAGCTCCTACAATGAGCAGTTCTTC. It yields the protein CASSPDFSSYNEQFF.

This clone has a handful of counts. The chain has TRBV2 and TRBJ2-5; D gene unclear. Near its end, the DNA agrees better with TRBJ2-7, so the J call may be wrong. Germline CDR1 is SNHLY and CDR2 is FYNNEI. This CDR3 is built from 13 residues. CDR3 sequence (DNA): TGTGCCAGCAGTACGGCTTTTACCTACGAGCAGTACTTC. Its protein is CASSTAFTYEQYF.

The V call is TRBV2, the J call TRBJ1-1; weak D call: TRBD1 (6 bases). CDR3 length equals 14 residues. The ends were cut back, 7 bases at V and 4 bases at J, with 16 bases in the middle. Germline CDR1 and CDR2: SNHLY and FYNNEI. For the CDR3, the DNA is TGTGCCAGCATGGGCCGGGGGCGGTTCACTGAAGCTTTCTTT. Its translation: CASMGRGRFTEAFF. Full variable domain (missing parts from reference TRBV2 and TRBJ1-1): EPEVTQTPSHQVTQMGQEVILRCVPISNHLYFYWYRQILGQKVEFLVSFYNNEISEKSEIFDDQFSVERPDGSNFTLKIRSTKLEDSAMYFCASMGRGRFTEAFFGQGTRLTVV.

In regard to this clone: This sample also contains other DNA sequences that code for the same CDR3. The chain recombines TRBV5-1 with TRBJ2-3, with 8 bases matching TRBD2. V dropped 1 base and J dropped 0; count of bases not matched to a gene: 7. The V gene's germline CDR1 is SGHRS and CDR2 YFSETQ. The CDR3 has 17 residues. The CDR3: CASSLSASGRSTDTQYF. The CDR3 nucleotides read TGCGCCAGCAGCTTGTCGGCTAGCGGGCGTAGCACAGATACGCAGTATTTT. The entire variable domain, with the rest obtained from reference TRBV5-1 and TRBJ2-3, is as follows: KAGVTQTPRYLIKTRGQQVTLSCSPISGHRSVSWYQQTPGQGLQFLFEYFSETQRNKGNFPGRFSGRQFSNSRSEMNVSTLELGDSALYLCASSLSASGRSTDTQYFGPGTRLTVL.

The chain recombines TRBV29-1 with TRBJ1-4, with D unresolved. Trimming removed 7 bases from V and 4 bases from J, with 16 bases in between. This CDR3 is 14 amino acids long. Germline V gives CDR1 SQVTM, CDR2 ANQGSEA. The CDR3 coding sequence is TGCAGCGCCCGCCGCAGGAGAAATAATGAAAAACTGTTTTTT. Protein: CSARRRRNNEKLFF.

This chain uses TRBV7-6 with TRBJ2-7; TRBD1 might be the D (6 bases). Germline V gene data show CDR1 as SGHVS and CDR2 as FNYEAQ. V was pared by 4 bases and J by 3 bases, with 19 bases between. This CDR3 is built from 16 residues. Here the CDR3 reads CASSSLVRSRGYEQYF. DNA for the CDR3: TGTGCCAGCAGCTCCCTCGTGCGGAGCAGGGGCTACGAGCAGTACTTC. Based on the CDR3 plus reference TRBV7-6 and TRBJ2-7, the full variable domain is GAGVSQSPRYKVTKRGQDVALRCDPISGHVSLYWYRQALGQGPEFLTYFNYEAQQDKSGLPNDRFSAERPEGSISTLTIQRTEQRDSAMYRCASSSLVRSRGYEQYFGPGTRLTVT.

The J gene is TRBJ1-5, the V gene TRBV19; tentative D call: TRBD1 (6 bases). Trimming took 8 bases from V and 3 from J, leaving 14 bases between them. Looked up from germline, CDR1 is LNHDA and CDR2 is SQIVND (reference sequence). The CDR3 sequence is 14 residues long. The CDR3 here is CASDRGGLNQPQHF. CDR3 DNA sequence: TGTGCCAGTGACCGCGGGGGCCTCAATCAGCCCCAGCATTTT.

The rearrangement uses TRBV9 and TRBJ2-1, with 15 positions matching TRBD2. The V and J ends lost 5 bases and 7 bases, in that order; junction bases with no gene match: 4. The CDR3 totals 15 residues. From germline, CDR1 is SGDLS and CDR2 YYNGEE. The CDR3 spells CASSTGTSGGNEQFF. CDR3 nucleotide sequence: TGTGCCAGCAGTACCGGGACTAGCGGGGGGAATGAGCAGTTCTTC.

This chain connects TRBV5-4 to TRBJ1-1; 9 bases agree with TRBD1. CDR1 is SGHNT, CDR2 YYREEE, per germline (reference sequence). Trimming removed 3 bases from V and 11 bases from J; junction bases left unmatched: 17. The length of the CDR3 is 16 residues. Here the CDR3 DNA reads TGTGCCAGCAGCTACCCCCCGGGACAGGGTATCCGTGAGGCTTTCTTT. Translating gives CASSYPPGQGIREAFF. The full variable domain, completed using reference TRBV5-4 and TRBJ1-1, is ETGVTQSPTHLIKTRGQQVTLRCSSQSGHNTVSWYQQALGQGPQFIFQYYREEENGRGNFPPRFSGLQFPNYSSELNVNALELDDSALYLCASSYPPGQGIREAFFGQGTRLTVV.